A single sample is the source of the 2 T cell receptor beta chains below, sequenced in a study of human T cells and chemical hapten exposure. Time point reported: pre-sensitization, week 0. Treatment reported: therapeutic diphenylcyclopropenone sensitization with weekly scalp DPC. From the RACE reads, TCRdb called clonotypes with MiXCR, one entry per CDR3 protein. This table holds about 120,000 distinct CDR3 sequences, approximately 13% found once. The sequenced sample was whole blood, obtained in connection with sensitization to the hapten diphenylcyclopropenone (DPC). These receptor sequences come from a woman under 30 with alopecia areata. Some clones in this sample may be carry-over from other donors' samples.

V and J are TRBV3-1 and TRBJ2-1, with 8 bases matching TRBD2. The CDR3 runs 14 residues. Germline V gene sequence: CDR1 LGHDT, CDR2 YNNKEL (reference sequence). V lost 5 bases, J lost 6 bases, and 6 bases stayed unmatched. The CDR3 nucleotides are TGTGCCAGCAGCTTGAGCGGGGGACGCAATGAGCAGTTCTTC. This codes for CASSLSGGRNEQFF.

This clonotype was found once. The J gene is TRBJ2-2, the V gene TRBV20-1; D is perhaps TRBD1 (5 bases). CDR1 is DFQATT, CDR2 SNEGSKA, per germline (reference sequence). The CDR3 is made up of 15 amino acids. Trimming stripped 0 bases from V and 4 bases from J, with 12 bases between. The CDR3 is CSARDRGVGTGELFF. The CDR3, as DNA: TGCAGTGCTAGAGATAGGGGCGTTGGCACCGGGGAGCTGTTTTTT.